These 18 T cell receptor beta chains originate from one sample sequenced in a study of high-grade serous ovarian cancer treatment subgroups. Sequencing was performed with immunoSEQ multiplex PCR; in TCRdb, only in-frame clones are kept and a portion is missing. This sample has about 7,700 clones, with about two thirds found just once. Tumor samples were obtained before definitive surgery or chemotherapy. The specimen sequenced was tumor tissue. The receptor source for this set is a human donor with high-grade serous ovarian cancer.

The chain recombines TRBV4-2 with TRBJ1-2, with 7 nucleotides matching TRBD1. V gave up 4 bases and J gave up 5 bases; unmatched junction bases: 7. CDR1 is LGHNA and CDR2 is YNFKEQ in the germline V gene. The CDR3 is 14 amino acids. The CDR3, as DNA: TGTGCCAGCAGCCGGACAGGTCTGCCGTATGGCTACACCTTC. It encodes CASSRTGLPYGYTF.

The V and J genes are TRBV28 and TRBJ1-4, with 9 bases identical to TRBD1. Per the germline V gene, CDR1 is MDHEN and CDR2 is SYDVKM. This CDR3 spans 15 amino acids. With 4 bases clipped from V and 0 bases from J, the junction kept 0 bases outside the gene matches. The chain's CDR3 is CASSWTGATNEKLFF. In nucleotides, the CDR3 is TGTGCCAGCAGTTGGACAGGGGCAACTAATGAAAAACTGTTTTTT.

This clone is termed medium-sized. The V and J genes are TRBV14 and TRBJ2-5, with 10 bases identical to TRBD2. CDR1 is SGHDN, CDR2 FVKESK, per germline. This CDR3 spans 14 amino acids. J was trimmed by 1 base and V by 6 bases; bases with no gene match: 2. The CDR3 protein is CASSWTSGQETQYF. As DNA, the CDR3 is TGTGCCAGCAGTTGGACTAGCGGCCAAGAGACCCAGTACTTC.

In its sample, this clone was seen once. The V call is TRBV18, the J call TRBJ2-3; D is uncertain. This CDR3 comprises 13 residues. Trimming removed 3 bases at V and 0 bases at J, with 4 bases between. Looked up from germline, CDR1 is KGHSH and CDR2 is LQKENI. The CDR3 DNA follows: TGTGCCAGCTCACCTACCAGCACAGATACGCAGTATTTT. Its translation is CASSPTSTDTQYF.

The V and J genes are TRBV27 and TRBJ2-5; TRBD2 aligns across 9 bases. TRBJ2-7 explains the end of the DNA better; the J call may be wrong. Germline CDR1 MNHEY, CDR2 SMNVEV (reference sequence). The CDR3 contains 14 residues. CDR3 amino acids: CASSFSSGSYEQYF. The CDR3 DNA is TGTGCCAGCAGTTTTAGTAGCGGGAGTTACGAGCAGTACTTC.

The chain employs TRBV2 and TRBJ2-7, with TRBD1 matching 7 bases. The V gene end was trimmed by 4 bases and the J gene end by 3 bases; junction bases not matched to a gene: 3. The germline CDR1 and CDR2 sequences are SNHLY and FYNNEI. The CDR3 is made up of 13 amino acids. The CDR3 sequence is CASSVDRSYEQYF. CDR3 nucleotides: TGTGCCAGCAGTGTGGACAGGAGCTACGAGCAGTACTTC.

The chain has TRBV28 and TRBJ1-1; 9 nucleotides line up with TRBD1. This CDR3 has 14 amino acids. V dropped 5 bases and J dropped 6; count of bases not matched to a gene: 7. Germline CDR1 is MDHEN and CDR2 is SYDVKM. The CDR3 is CASSATGGAAEAFF. The CDR3 DNA follows: TGTGCCAGCAGTGCCACAGGGGGCGCGGCTGAAGCTTTCTTT. Using reference TRBV28 and TRBJ1-1 for the parts outside the CDR3, the full variable domain is DVKVTQSSRYLVKRTGEKVFLECVQDMDHENMFWYRQDPGLGLRLIYFSYDVKMKEKGDIPEGYSVSREKKERFSLILESASTNQTSMYLCASSATGGAAEAFFGQGTRLTVV.

The chain joins TRBV11-2 to TRBJ2-6; TRBD1 matches at 10 bases. J was trimmed by 0 bases and V by 8 bases; bases with no gene match: 4. CDR1 SGHAT and CDR2 FQNNGV come from the germline V gene. The CDR3 covers 16 residues. In DNA, the CDR3 is TGTGCCAGCCTCCGACAGGGGGCCTCTGGGGCCAACGTCCTGACTTTC. Translating gives CASLRQGASGANVLTF. The full variable domain, rest sourced from reference TRBV11-2 and TRBJ2-6, is EAGVAQSPRYKIIEKRQSVAFWCNPISGHATLYWYQQILGQGPKLLIQFQNNGVVDDSQLPKDRFSAERLKGVDSTLKIQPAKLEDSAVYLCASLRQGASGANVLTFGAGSRLTVL.

This chain uses TRBV6-5 with TRBJ1-1; D is possibly TRBD1 (5 bases). This CDR3 spans 16 amino acids. Trimming pared 0 bases from V and 6 bases from J, leaving 17 bases between. From germline, CDR1 is MNHEY and CDR2 SVGAGI. CDR3 sequence reads: CASSYSKGAKVPEAFF. The CDR3 nucleotides read TGTGCCAGCAGTTACTCGAAAGGGGCAAAGGTCCCTGAAGCTTTCTTT.

V usage is TRBV18 and J usage is TRBJ1-6; the D gene is possibly TRBD1 (6 bases). The V end lost 6 bases, the J end lost 13 bases, and 22 bases lay between the germline ends. Germline V gene sequence: CDR1 KGHSH, CDR2 LQKENI. The CDR3 length is 15 residues. CDR3 DNA sequence: TGTGCCAGCTCGCGGGACATCGGGGGCGAATTCCCCCTCCACTTT. Translating it yields CASSRDIGGEFPLHF.

J is TRBJ1-6 and V is TRBV21-1. TRBV21-1 is deemed a pseudogene. This CDR3 region has 14 residues. CDR3 loop: CASSKSVRDSPLHF. In DNA, the CDR3 is TGTGCCAGCAGCAAATCAGTCCGGGATTCACCCCTCCACTTT.

V is TRBV6-4 and J is TRBJ2-1; D is perhaps TRBD2 (6 bases). The CDR3 is 14 residues long. Germline CDR1 and CDR2: MRHNA and SNTAGT. V shed 5 bases and J shed 3 bases, with 11 bases lying between them. CDR3 amino acids: CASSPGLYYNEQFF. CDR3 DNA: TGTGCCAGCAGTCCGGGACTCTACTACAATGAGCAGTTCTTC.

CDR3 bases: TGTGCCTGGGGGTGGCAGGGCGGAAACACCATATATTTT. Translated: CAWGWQGGNTIYF. This rearrangement joins TRBV30 to TRBJ1-3, with D possibly TRBD1 on 5 matching bases. Trimming took off 5 bases at V and 4 bases at J, with 12 bases between the two ends. The CDR3 is 13 residues long. Per germline, CDR1 GTSNPN and CDR2 SVGIG (reference sequence). The full variable domain, with the rest looked up from reference TRBV30 and TRBJ1-3, is SQTIHQWPATLVQPVGSPLSLECTVEGTSNPNLYWYRQAAGRGLQLLFYSVGIGQISSEVPQNLSASRPQDRQFILSSKKLLLSDSGFYLCAWGWQGGNTIYFGEGSWLTVV.

This clone turned up a few times. In DNA form, the CDR3 reads TGTGCCAGCAGTCCCGCGGACAGGACCTTGGCATACTTC. It encodes CASSPADRTLAYF. The chain recombines TRBV2 with TRBJ2-7; 7 bases match TRBD1. This CDR3 is built from 13 residues. Germline CDR1 SNHLY, CDR2 FYNNEI. The junction had 14 bases not matched to a gene; V was cut back by 5 bases and J by 13 bases.

This chain uses TRBV9 with TRBJ1-1; 7 nucleotides agree with TRBD1. This CDR3 has 16 residues. CDR1 and CDR2 from the germline V gene are SGDLS and YYNGEE. The J segment lost 2 bases and the V segment lost 2 bases, leaving 9 bases of the junction unmatched. The CDR3 region is CASSVTAGGTNTEAFF. CDR3 nucleotide sequence: TGTGCCAGCAGCGTTACGGCAGGGGGAACTAACACTGAAGCTTTCTTT.

The rearrangement uses TRBV5-5 and TRBJ2-7, with D unresolved. Germline V gene sequence: CDR1 SGHKS, CDR2 YYEKEE (reference sequence). Deletions cut 2 bases from V and 2 bases from J, with 8 bases between. This CDR3 region has 13 residues. The CDR3 region is CASSFWEAYEQYF. The CDR3 DNA follows: TGTGCCAGCAGCTTTTGGGAAGCCTACGAGCAGTACTTC.

This chain uses TRBV6-5 with TRBJ2-1, with D possibly TRBD1 on 7 matching bases. The V gene lost 5 bases and the J gene lost 7 bases, with 12 bases spanning the gap. CDR1 and CDR2 from the germline V gene are MNHEY and SVGAGI. The CDR3 has 13 amino acids. The CDR3 region has the DNA TGTGCCAGCAGTCGGTCAGGGGGGAATGAGCAGTTCTTC. Translating it yields CASSRSGGNEQFF.

The V call is TRBV15, the J call TRBJ1-1, with D perhaps matching TRBD1 (5 bases). Germline V gene data show CDR1 as LNHNV and CDR2 as YYDKDF (reference sequence). V lost 0 bases and J lost 4, with 12 bases in between. The CDR3 covers 15 residues. In DNA form, the CDR3 reads TGTGCCACCAGCAGAGATCGGGGGGTTAGCACTGAAGCTTTCTTT. It yields the protein CATSRDRGVSTEAFF. Using reference TRBV15 and TRBJ1-1 for the parts outside the CDR3, the full variable domain is DAMVIQNPRYQVTQFGKPVTLSCSQTLNHNVMYWYQQKSSQAPKLLFHYYDKDFNNEADTPDNFQSRRPNTSFCFLDIRSPGLGDTAMYLCATSRDRGVSTEAFFGQGTRLTVV.